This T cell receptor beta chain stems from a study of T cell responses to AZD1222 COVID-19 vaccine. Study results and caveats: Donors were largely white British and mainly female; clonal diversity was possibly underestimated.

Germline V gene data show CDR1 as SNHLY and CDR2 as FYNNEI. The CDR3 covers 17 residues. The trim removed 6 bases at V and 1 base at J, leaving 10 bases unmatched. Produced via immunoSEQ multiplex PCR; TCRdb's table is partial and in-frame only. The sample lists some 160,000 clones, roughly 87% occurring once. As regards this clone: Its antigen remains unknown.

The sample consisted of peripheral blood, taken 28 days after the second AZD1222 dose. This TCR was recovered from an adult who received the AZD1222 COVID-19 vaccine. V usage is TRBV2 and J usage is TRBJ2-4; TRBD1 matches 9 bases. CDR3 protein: CASRDRGFFLAKNIQYF. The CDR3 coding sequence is TGTGCCAGCAGGGACAGGGGCTTTTTCCTTGCCAAAAACATTCAGTACTTC.